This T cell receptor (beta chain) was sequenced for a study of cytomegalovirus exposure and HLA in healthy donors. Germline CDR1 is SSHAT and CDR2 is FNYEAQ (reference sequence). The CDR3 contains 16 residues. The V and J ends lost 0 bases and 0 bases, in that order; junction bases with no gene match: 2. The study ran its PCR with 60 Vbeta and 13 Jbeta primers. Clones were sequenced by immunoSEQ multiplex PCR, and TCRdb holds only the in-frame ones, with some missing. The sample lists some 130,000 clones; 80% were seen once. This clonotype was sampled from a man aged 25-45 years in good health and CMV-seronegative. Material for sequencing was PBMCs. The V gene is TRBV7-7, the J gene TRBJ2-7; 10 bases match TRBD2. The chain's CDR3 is CASSLAASGSSYEQYF. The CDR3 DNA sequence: TGTGCCAGCAGCTTAGCGGCTAGCGGGAGCTCCTACGAGCAGTACTTC.